The T cell receptor beta chain described here comes from a study of regulatory T cells in long-lasting Graves disease. CDR3 regions were amplified by Arm-PCR using iRepertoire HTBI primers to build TCR beta libraries. MiXCR, run by TCRdb on the multiplex PCR reads, gives a single entry per CDR3 protein. Found here are fewer than 650,000 distinct CDR3 sequences, roughly 15% of them singletons; the top ten hold about 17%. General observations from the study: Persistent disease was characterized by preferential usage of TRBV28, TRBJ1-2 and TRBJ2-5. Persistent Graves' cases showed lower TCR diversity than newly diagnosed cases.

Time point indicated: newly diagnosed GD, antithyroid drugs for less than 3 months. RNA from PBMCs was the source of the TCR library. Of note for this clonotype: Its antigen is undetermined.

CDR1 is LGHDT and CDR2 is YNNKEL in the germline V gene (reference sequence). Germline trimming cut 0 bases from V and 9 bases from J; bases unmatched to any gene: 10. This CDR3 region has 15 residues. This same sample was also taken into another study, of T cells in Graves' hyperthyroidism and ophthalmopathy.

This chain uses TRBV3-1 with TRBJ2-7; 8 positions agree with TRBD1. The TCR originated in a woman aged 25 to 39 with Graves disease. The source was peripheral blood mononuclear cells (PBMCs), collected at new diagnosis, from a patient treated with antithyroid drugs. This chain's CDR3 is CASSQDRTGRLGQYF. The CDR3 DNA follows: TGTGCCAGCAGCCAAGATCGGACAGGGCGATTGGGGCAGTACTTC.